The 5 T cell receptor beta chains presented below share a single source sample, sequenced in a study of CXCR3-negative and CXCR3-positive naive CD8 T cells. General study findings and limits: Naive cells positive for CXCR3 carried more hydrophobic TRB CDR3s than CXCR3-negative ones.

UMI labels and 5' RACE were used to prepare the TRB cDNA libraries. Reprocessing the 5' RACE reads, TCRdb reports a single entry for every CDR3 protein and omits DNA. In total, the table holds roughly 61,000 distinct CDR3 sequences. Antigens for these TCRs are unknown. The specimen sequenced was naive CXCR3+ CD8+ T cells from blood. The subset was: CD45RO-CCR7+CD27+CD95- naive CD8+ T cells expressing CXCR3 (TNR3+). Source of these receptors: a human donor in good health. Some clones in this sample may be carry-over from other donors' samples.

The rearrangement uses TRBV7-8 and TRBJ2-1; TCRdb's D gene call, TRBD1, goes unchecked for lack of DNA. Germline V gene sequence: CDR1 SGHVS, CDR2 FQNEAQ. CDR3 size: 15 residues. CDR3 loop: CASSNMAGLADEQFF.

The chain carries TRBV7-8 and TRBJ2-5. The CDR3 spans 16 residues. Germline CDR1 is SGHVS and CDR2 is FQNEAQ. This CDR3 is CASSLFPNGLEETQYF.

This chain joins TRBV7-8 and TRBJ2-5; TCRdb's D call, TRBD2, is unchecked because there is no DNA. Germline V gene sequence: CDR1 SGHVS, CDR2 FQNEAQ. The length of the CDR3 is 16 residues. CDR3 sequence: CASSLILAGPQETQYF.

The chain has TRBV12-3 or TRBV12-4 and TRBJ2-2. The CDR3 has 14 residues. CDR3: CASRPAVGTGELFF.

The rearrangement joins TRBV29-1 to TRBJ2-1; TCRdb indicates TRBD1, and absent DNA this call remains unverified. CDR3 length equals 14 residues. CDR1 SQVTM and CDR2 ANQGSEA come from the germline V gene. The CDR3: CSVEGTGESNEQFF.